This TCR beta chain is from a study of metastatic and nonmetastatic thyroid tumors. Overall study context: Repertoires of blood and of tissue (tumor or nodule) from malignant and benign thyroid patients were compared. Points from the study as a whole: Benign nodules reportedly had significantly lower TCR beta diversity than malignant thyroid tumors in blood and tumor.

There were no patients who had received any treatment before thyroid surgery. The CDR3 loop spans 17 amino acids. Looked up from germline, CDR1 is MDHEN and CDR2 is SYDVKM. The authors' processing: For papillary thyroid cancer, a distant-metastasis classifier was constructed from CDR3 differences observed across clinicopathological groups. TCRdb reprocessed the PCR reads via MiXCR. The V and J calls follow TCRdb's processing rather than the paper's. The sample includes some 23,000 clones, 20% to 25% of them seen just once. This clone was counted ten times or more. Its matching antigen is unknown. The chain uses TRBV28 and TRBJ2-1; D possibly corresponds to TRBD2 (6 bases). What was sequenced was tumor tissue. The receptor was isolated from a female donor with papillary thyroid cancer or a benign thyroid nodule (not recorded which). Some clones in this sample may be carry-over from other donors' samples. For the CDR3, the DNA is TGTGGGGCGTCCGGGCGGGAATCTTTTAGCTCCTACAATGAGCAGTTCTTC. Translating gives CGASGRESFSSYNEQFF.